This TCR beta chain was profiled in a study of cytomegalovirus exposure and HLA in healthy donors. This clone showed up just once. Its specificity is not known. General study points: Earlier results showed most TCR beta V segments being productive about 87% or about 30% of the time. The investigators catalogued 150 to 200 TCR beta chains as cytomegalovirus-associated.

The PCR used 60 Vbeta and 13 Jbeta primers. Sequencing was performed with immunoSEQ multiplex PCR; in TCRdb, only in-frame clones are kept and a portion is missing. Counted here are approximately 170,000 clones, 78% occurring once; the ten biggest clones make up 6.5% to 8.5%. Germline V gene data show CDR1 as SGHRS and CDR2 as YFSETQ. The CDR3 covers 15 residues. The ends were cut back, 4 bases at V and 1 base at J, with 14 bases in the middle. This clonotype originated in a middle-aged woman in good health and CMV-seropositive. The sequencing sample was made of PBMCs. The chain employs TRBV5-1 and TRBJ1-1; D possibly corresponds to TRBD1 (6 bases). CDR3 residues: CASSGRTDKNTEAFF. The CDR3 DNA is TGCGCCAGCAGCGGCCGGACAGACAAGAACACTGAAGCTTTCTTT.